This T cell receptor (beta chain) comes out of a study of cytomegalovirus exposure and HLA in healthy donors. General study findings and limits: In a later analysis, TCR association rates varied by HLA locus: DRB1 most, HLA-C fewest. Through in vitro validation, a few CMV-associated chains were shown to be specific for CMV antigens. Diagnosis of cytomegalovirus status made by the classifier reportedly showed high specificity and sensitivity.

The PCR used 60 Vbeta and 13 Jbeta primers. This table comes from immunoSEQ multiplex PCR, and its TCRdb copy is limited to in-frame clones, with some not included. Of 150,000 to 200,000 clones listed, about 80% were seen once; the top ten hold approximately 2%. Trimming cost V 3 bases and J 2 bases; bases outside gene matches: 7. The CDR3 runs to 16 residues. Germline assignment: CDR1 SGHDT and CDR2 YYEEEE. A remark on this clone: What it binds is not known.

The chain employs TRBV5-6 and TRBJ2-3; 9 nucleotides agree with TRBD1. The clonotype was recovered from a woman aged 18-29 years in good health and CMV-seropositive. Sequenced material: PBMCs. The chain's CDR3 is CASSSIRDRDTDTQYF. DNA of the CDR3: TGTGCCAGCAGCTCCATCCGGGACAGGGACACAGATACGCAGTATTTT.